The text below deals with one T cell receptor (beta chain). Its specificity is unknown. These data are taken from a study of a mutant IDH1 vaccine in newly diagnosed glioma. Overall study: Sex distribution of treated patients was approximately 60% male and roughly 38% female; mean age was roughly 37 years. Patients were pretreated with radiotherapy, temozolomide, or both, mostly both. General study findings and limits: Of the patients, approximately 93% had vaccine-induced immune responses.

The method was immunoSEQ multiplex PCR; TCRdb's version includes in-frame clones alone and lacks a portion of them. This sample has around 60,000 clones, with roughly four fifths found just once. Time point meaning: week 35, safety follow-up. Vaccine doses each comprised 300 ug of mutant IDH1 20-mer peptide, with topical imiquimod. The specimen was PBMCs, collected from a glioma patient whose treatment included an IDH1 peptide vaccine. The clonotype originates from a man in his forties or fifties with glioma.

For the CDR3, the DNA is TGTGCCAGCAGCTTTGACAGGGGGAGATCCTACGAGCAGTACTTC. Translation gives CASSFDRGRSYEQYF. The gene calls are TRBV5-4 and TRBJ2-7; TRBD1 matches at 9 bases. J gave up 1 base and V 2 bases, and 4 bases lay outside the gene matches. Germline-derived CDR1 and CDR2 are SGHNT and YYREEE (reference sequence). CDR3 size: 15 residues.